The clone carrying this T cell receptor (beta chain) has more than one count but fewer than ten. The data derive from a study of CDR3 diversity in severe acne. Via MiXCR, TCRdb re-called the PCR reads, giving one row per CDR3 protein. The table lists 79,000 or so distinct CDR3 sequences, 45% to 50% of them singletons, with roughly 11% in the top ten. V lost 0 bases to trimming and J lost 4 bases, with 14 bases between them. The CDR3 covers 17 residues. Germline V gives CDR1 SGDLS, CDR2 YYNGEE. The sequencing input was blood. The receptor was derived from a male donor with severe acne vulgaris. The gene calls are TRBV9 and TRBJ2-6, with D maybe TRBD2 (5 bases). CDR3 sequence reads: CASSVVDLGRGANVLTF. DNA for the CDR3: TGTGCCAGCAGCGTAGTGGATTTGGGGAGAGGGGCCAACGTCCTGACTTTC. The full variable domain, completed using reference TRBV9 and TRBJ2-6, is DSGVTQTPKHLITATGQRVTLRCSPRSGDLSVYWYQQSLDQGLQFLIQYYNGEERAKGNILERFSAQQFPDLHSELNLSSLELGDSALYFCASSVVDLGRGANVLTFGAGSRLTVL.